This TCR beta chain was identified in a study of T cell responses to AZD1222 COVID-19 vaccine. The CDR3 is made up of 13 amino acids. From germline, CDR1 is SGHAT and CDR2 FQDESV (reference sequence). Trimming removed 4 bases at V and 4 bases at J, with 10 bases between. This clone was recorded once. The table came from immunoSEQ multiplex PCR; TCRdb's copy has only in-frame clones and leaves some out. The sample includes some 81,000 clones, around nine tenths of them seen just once. The sequenced sample was peripheral blood, obtained 28 days after the second AZD1222 dose. The receptor's source is an adult who received the AZD1222 COVID-19 vaccine. V and J are TRBV11-1 and TRBJ2-5; no clear D. CDR3 residues: CASSSNLGETQYF. The CDR3 DNA is TGTGCCAGCAGCTCGAACCTGGGAGAGACCCAGTACTTC.